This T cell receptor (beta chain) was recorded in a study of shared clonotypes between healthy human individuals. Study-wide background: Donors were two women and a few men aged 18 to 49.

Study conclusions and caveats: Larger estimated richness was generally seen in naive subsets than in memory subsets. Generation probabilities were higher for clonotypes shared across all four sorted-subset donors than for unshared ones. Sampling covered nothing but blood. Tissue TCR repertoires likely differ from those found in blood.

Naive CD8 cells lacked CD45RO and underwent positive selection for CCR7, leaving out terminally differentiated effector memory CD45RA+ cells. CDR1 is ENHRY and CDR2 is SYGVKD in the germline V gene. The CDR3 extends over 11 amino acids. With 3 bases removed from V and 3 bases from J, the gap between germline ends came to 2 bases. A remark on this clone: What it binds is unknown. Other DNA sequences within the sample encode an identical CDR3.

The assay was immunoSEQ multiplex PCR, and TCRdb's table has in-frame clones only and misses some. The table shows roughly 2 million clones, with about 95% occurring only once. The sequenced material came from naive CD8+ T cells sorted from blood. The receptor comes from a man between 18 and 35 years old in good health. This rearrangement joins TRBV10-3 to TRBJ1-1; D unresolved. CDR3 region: CAISDDTEAFF. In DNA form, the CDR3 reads TGTGCCATCAGTGACGACACTGAAGCTTTCTTT.